This TCR beta chain appears in the sequencing data of a study of human thymus T cells. Profiling relied on immunoSEQ multiplex PCR, and the TCRdb table lists in-frame clones only, not all of them. The table has about 44,000 clones, approximately 93% seen once. V dropped 1 base and J dropped 4 bases, with 13 bases sitting between them. Germline lookup yields CDR1 LGHNA and CDR2 YSLEER. This CDR3 is 15 amino acids long. The clonotype was recovered from a boy under two years old with a congenital heart defect but otherwise immunologically healthy. Sequences were obtained from blood. The rearrangement joins TRBV4-3 to TRBJ2-5; D gene uncertain. This CDR3 reads CASSQGWLIGETQYF. For the CDR3, the DNA is TGCGCCAGCAGCCAAGGCTGGCTTATAGGAGAGACCCAGTACTTC.